These 3 T cell receptor beta chains were all obtained from the same sample, sequenced in a study of cytomegalovirus exposure and HLA in healthy donors (dated by TCRdb to 2016 to 2017). Libraries were built with the immunoSEQ multiplex PCR assay. For the multiplex PCR, a mixture combining 60 forward primers for TCR Vbeta segments and 13 reverse primers for TCR Jbeta segments was used. The source is immuneACCESS, and TCRdb retained only in-frame sequences with V and J called. Part of the clones is not carried over; for the studies checked, unresolved V genes explain less than half of this, and the remainder is unexplained. The sample yields under 110,000 clones; roughly 70% were counted once. 2.5% to 3.5% of the sample comes from the top ten. The specimen sequenced was PBMCs. Receptors were obtained from a male donor in good health and CMV-seropositive.

CDR3 region: CASSDTGDEQFF. CDR3 in DNA: TGTGCCAGCAGTGATACAGGGGACGAGCAGTTCTTC. The chain uses TRBV11-3 and TRBJ2-1, with TRBD1 matching over 7 bases. The V segment lost 6 bases and the J segment 10 bases; nucleotides outside the gene matches: 6. The CDR3 covers 12 residues. Germline V gene lookup returns CDR1 SGHNT and CDR2 YENEEA. Using reference TRBV11-3 and TRBJ2-1 for the parts outside the CDR3, the full variable domain is EAGVVQSPRYKIIEKKQPVAFWCNPISGHNTLYWYLQNLGQGPELLIRYENEEAVDDSQLPKDRFSAERLKGVDSTLKIQPAELGDSAVYLCASSDTGDEQFFGPGTRLTVL.

The CDR3 bases are TGTGCCAGCAGCTCGAGGGGACAGGGAGTTGAAGCTTTCTTT. Translated: CASSSRGQGVEAFF. The gene calls are TRBV5-4 and TRBJ1-1; 9 nucleotides agree with TRBD1. V shed 3 bases, J shed 7 bases, and the junction held 7 bases outside the gene matches. Germline CDR1 and CDR2: SGHNT and YYREEE (reference sequence). This CDR3 is 14 amino acids long.

The rearrangement links TRBV7-2 to TRBJ2-7; no firm D call. Per germline, CDR1 SGHTA and CDR2 FQGNSA. V shed 5 bases and J shed 3 bases, with 8 bases lying between them. CDR3 length: 12 amino acids. The CDR3 sequence is CASSRQDYEQYF. CDR3 DNA sequence: TGTGCCAGCAGCCGCCAGGACTACGAGCAGTACTTC.